The rows below give T cell receptor beta chains drawn from one sample of a study of CD8+ T cells in alopecia areata. The repertoire was sequenced with immunoSEQ multiplex PCR; TCRdb's copy has only in-frame clones and lacks some. The data show 90,000 to 150,000 clones, more than 30% seen once. The sample consisted of CD4+ T cells sorted from blood. These receptors were taken from a human donor with alopecia areata. Each CDR3 is given with its conserved first and last residue. The D gene is left open where the match is weak. Expanded clones are given a class, and other clones once, few, many or no size at all.

few	NA	14	TRBV7-2	TRBJ2-5	CASSLASTRETQYF	TGTGCCAGCAGCTTAGCTTCAACGCGAGAGACCCAGTACTTC
NA	NA	13	TRBV30	TRBJ1-5	CAWSLGEDKPQHF	TGTGCCTGGAGTTTAGGGGAGGATAAGCCCCAGCATTTT
few	NA	11	TRBV29-1	TRBJ2-7	CSVGQPYEQYF	TGCAGCGTTGGACAGCCCTACGAGCAGTACTTC
NA	TRBD1	13	TRBV19	TRBJ2-5	CASSQDRGETQYF	TGTGCCAGTAGTCAAGACAGGGGAGAGACCCAGTACTTC
few	NA	12	TRBV30	TRBJ1-2	CAWTTRGYGYTF	TGTGCCTGGACCACAAGGGGATATGGCTACACCTTC
NA	NA	12	TRBV5-1	TRBJ2-7	CASSLGGYEQYF	TGCGCCAGCAGCTTGGGAGGCTACGAGCAGTACTTC
NA	NA	15	TRBV30	TRBJ1-3	CAWHLPRFSGNTIYF	TGTGCCTGGCATCTCCCCAGATTCTCTGGAAACACCATATATTTT
few	NA	14	TRBV6-6	TRBJ2-1	CASSTRGTVNEQFF	TGTGCCAGCAGCACGCGGGGGACAGTAAATGAGCAGTTCTTC
NA	NA	13	TRBV27	TRBJ2-7	CASSTSWVDEQYF	TGTGCCAGCAGTACTAGCTGGGTCGACGAGCAGTACTTC
NA	NA	12	TRBV30	TRBJ2-4	CAWSTGINIQYF	TGTGCCTGGAGTACGGGTATCAACATTCAGTACTTC
NA	NA	14	TRBV2	TRBJ1-5	CASSGSRGNQPQHF	TGTGCCAGCAGTGGGAGCAGGGGAAATCAGCCCCAGCATTTT
NA	NA	11	TRBV30	TRBJ2-7	CAWTQSYEQYF	TGTGCCTGGACACAGTCCTACGAGCAGTACTTC
few	NA	15	TRBV18	TRBJ1-2	CASSPRQNANYGYTF	TGTGCCAGCTCACCTAGACAGAATGCTAACTATGGCTACACCTTC
few	TRBD2	17	TRBV5-1	TRBJ2-2	CASSLAVAGAGTGELFF	TGCGCCAGCAGCCTGGCGGTAGCGGGGGCCGGGACCGGGGAGCTGTTTTTT
NA	NA	18	TRBV15	TRBJ1-1	CATSFRLRTLSWGTEAFF	TGTGCCACCAGCTTCCGCCTAAGGACCCTATCCTGGGGCACTGAAGCTTTCTTT
few	TRBD2	15	TRBV29-1	TRBJ2-5	CSKERGGDAQETQYF	TGCAGCAAAGAGCGGGGGGGGGACGCCCAAGAGACCCAGTACTTC
NA	NA	14	TRBV29-1	TRBJ1-5	CSVGGGGQGQPQHF	TGCAGCGTTGGAGGAGGGGGGCAGGGGCAGCCCCAGCATTTT
few	NA	16	TRBV7-2	TRBJ2-1	CASSGLWGRSNNEQFF	TGTGCCAGCAGCGGCCTCTGGGGCAGGTCAAACAATGAGCAGTTCTTC
few	NA	14	TRBV9	TRBJ2-1	CASSVAGEYNEQFF	TGTGCCAGCAGCGTAGCTGGGGAATACAATGAGCAGTTCTTC
NA	NA	14	TRBV28	TRBJ2-7	CASSYPGRTYEQYF	TGTGCCAGCAGTTATCCCGGCAGAACCTACGAGCAGTACTTC
NA	NA	12	TRBV7-2	TRBJ2-7	CASRGVGESQYF	TGTGCCAGCAGGGGAGTGGGGGAATCGCAGTACTTC
NA	NA	10	TRBV2	TRBJ2-5	CASSRETQYF	TGTGCCAGCAGCCGAGAGACCCAGTACTTC
NA	TRBD2	15	TRBV2	TRBJ2-7	CASTNPGLVTYEQYF	TGTGCCAGCACCAACCCCGGACTAGTTACCTACGAGCAGTACTTC
NA	NA	16	TRBV5-1	TRBJ2-3	CASSLMVLASTDTQYF	TGCGCCAGCAGCTTGATGGTGCTAGCGAGCACAGATACGCAGTATTTT
NA	TRBD1	14	TRBV29-1	TRBJ1-3	CSVADRGLGNTIYF	TGCAGCGTGGCGGACAGGGGTTTAGGAAACACCATATATTTT
NA	TRBD2	15	TRBV29-1	TRBJ2-1	CSVLLAGVSYNEQFF	TGCAGCGTCCTACTAGCGGGTGTCTCCTACAATGAGCAGTTCTTC
NA	NA	16	TRBV27	TRBJ2-2	CASSFKGPANTGELFF	TGTGCCAGCAGTTTCAAAGGCCCTGCGAACACCGGGGAGCTGTTTTTT
NA	NA	12	TRBV18	TRBJ2-3	CASSLSTDTQYF	TGTGCCAGCTCACTTAGCACAGATACGCAGTATTTT
few	NA	12	TRBV7-2	TRBJ2-5	CASSLLRETQYF	TGTGCCAGCAGCTTATTAAGGGAGACCCAGTACTTC
NA	TRBD1	14	TRBV7-2	TRBJ2-7	CASSFGTGVREQYF	TGTGCCAGCAGCTTCGGGACAGGGGTTCGAGAGCAGTACTTC
NA	TRBD2	16	TRBV6-1	TRBJ2-1	CASSGDSGGDFNEQFF	TGTGCCAGCAGTGGGGATAGCGGGGGTGACTTCAATGAGCAGTTCTTC
few	NA	13	TRBV30	TRBJ1-2	CAWSVRRGYGYTF	TGTGCCTGGAGTGTACGGAGGGGCTATGGCTACACCTTC
few	NA	14	TRBV29-1	TRBJ1-2	CSVEQGRRVYGYTF	TGCAGCGTTGAGCAGGGGCGGCGGGTCTATGGCTACACCTTC
few	NA	14	TRBV28	TRBJ1-2	CASTPFAENYGYTF	TGTGCCAGCACCCCGTTCGCAGAAAACTATGGCTACACCTTC
few	TRBD2	13	TRBV29-1	TRBJ2-5	CSVVELAGETQYF	TGCAGCGTTGTCGAACTAGCGGGAGAGACCCAGTACTTC
few	NA	14	TRBV29-1	TRBJ2-5	CSVEVARSSGTQYF	TGCAGCGTTGAAGTGGCCAGGTCCAGCGGGACCCAGTACTTC
few	TRBD1	14	TRBV6-5	TRBJ1-5	CASRETGTNQPQHF	TGTGCCAGCAGGGAGACAGGGACTAATCAGCCCCAGCATTTT
few	NA	15	TRBV29-1	TRBJ1-1	CSVRAPPGPNTEAFF	TGCAGCGTTCGCGCGCCGCCCGGCCCGAACACTGAAGCTTTCTTT
few	NA	15	TRBV14	TRBJ2-5	CASSQVTGIGETQYF	TGTGCCAGCAGCCAAGTCACGGGGATCGGCGAGACCCAGTACTTC
NA	NA	16	TRBV4-2	TRBJ2-3	CASSQAGAARTDTQYF	TGTGCCAGCAGCCAAGCGGGGGCAGCACGCACAGATACGCAGTATTTT
NA	NA	13	TRBV30	TRBJ2-7	CAWMGSSPYEQYF	TGTGCCTGGATGGGCAGCTCTCCGTACGAGCAGTACTTC